Below, 11 T cell receptor beta chains from the same sample are listed, as sequenced in a study of long-term antiretroviral therapy in people with HIV. Version v3.0 of the immunoSEQ assay ran at survey level. TCRdb's copy holds only in-frame clones and misses some; the assay was immunoSEQ multiplex PCR. The sample contains 20,000 to 30,000 clones, about 88% of which appear only once. Sequencing was performed on unsorted PBMCs, taken 2.6 to 2.8 years after starting antiretroviral therapy. The receptors derive from a man between 35 and 55 years old with HIV.

This chain links TRBV7-2 with TRBJ1-5, with TRBD1 matching over 7 bases. CDR3 size: 15 residues. The J segment lost 3 bases and the V segment lost 4 bases, leaving 6 bases of the junction unmatched. Germline V gene lookup returns CDR1 SGHTA and CDR2 FQGNSA. CDR3 region: CASSSTGRDNQPQHF. CDR3 DNA sequence: TGTGCCAGCAGCTCGACAGGGAGGGACAATCAGCCCCAGCATTTT.

In DNA form, the CDR3 reads TGTGCCAGCAGTGAGATGGGTGTCACTGAAGCTTTCTTT. Its protein is CASSEMGVTEAFF. The chain joins TRBV6-1 to TRBJ1-1; D not resolved. V was clipped by 3 bases and J by 4 bases, with 9 bases between them. Germline V gene lookup returns CDR1 MNHNS and CDR2 SASEGT. There are 13 residues in the CDR3.

The CDR3 here is CASTPGGGVTDTQYF. In DNA form, the CDR3 reads TGCGCCAGCACCCCGGGAGGTGGTGTCACAGATACGCAGTATTTT. This sequence joins TRBV5-1 and TRBJ2-3; TRBD2 matches at 7 bases. From germline, CDR1 is SGHRS and CDR2 YFSETQ. The V segment lost 6 bases and the J segment 2 bases; nucleotides outside the gene matches: 9. The CDR3 has 15 amino acids. The full variable domain, completed using reference TRBV5-1 and TRBJ2-3, is KAGVTQTPRYLIKTRGQQVTLSCSPISGHRSVSWYQQTPGQGLQFLFEYFSETQRNKGNFPGRFSGRQFSNSRSEMNVSTLELGDSALYLCASTPGGGVTDTQYFGPGTRLTVL.

J is TRBJ1-1 and V is TRBV7-9; maybe TRBD1 (5 bases). This CDR3 is 12 amino acids long. Germline loops: CDR1 SEHNR, CDR2 FQNEAQ (reference sequence). Between the trimmed V and J ends, which lost 4 bases and 4 bases, there was a span of 7 bases. The CDR3 DNA reads as TGTGCCAGCAGCTCCGGGGGCACTGAAGCTTTCTTT. Protein: CASSSGGTEAFF.

V and J are TRBV6-6 and TRBJ2-5; 14 positions match TRBD2. Germline CDR1 MNHNY, CDR2 SVGAGI (reference sequence). The CDR3 has 16 amino acids. Trimming cost V 5 bases and J 5 bases; bases outside gene matches: 7. CDR3 sequence: CASSRTSGGLEETQYF. The CDR3 DNA reads as TGTGCCAGCAGTCGGACTAGCGGGGGGTTAGAGGAGACCCAGTACTTC.

This chain connects TRBV30 to TRBJ2-5; perhaps TRBD2 as D (6 bases). This CDR3 has 14 residues. The germline CDR1 and CDR2 sequences are GTSNPN and SVGIG (reference sequence). The ends were cut back, 1 base at V and 5 bases at J, with 14 bases in the middle. The CDR3 DNA follows: TGTGCCTGGAGTGGTCGAGGGGCGGGGGAGACCCAGTACTTC. This codes for CAWSGRGAGETQYF.

A few counts support this clone. The rearrangement joins TRBV7-9 to TRBJ2-7; D might be TRBD2 (5 bases). Germline loops: CDR1 SEHNR, CDR2 FQNEAQ (reference sequence). This CDR3 comprises 14 residues. V was clipped by 3 bases and J by 6 bases, with 15 bases between them. The DNA of the CDR3 is TGTGCCAGCAGCTTCCCGGGGAAAGCCGGCGAGCAGTACTTC. It codes for CASSFPGKAGEQYF.

This clone came up a few times. V gene TRBV18 combines with J gene TRBJ1-1; 7 positions agree with TRBD1. The V and J ends lost 2 bases and 4 bases, in that order; junction bases with no gene match: 4. The CDR3 totals 14 residues. Germline assignment: CDR1 KGHSH and CDR2 LQKENI. This CDR3 is CASSPGQVGTEAFF. The CDR3 nucleotides are TGTGCCAGCTCACCAGGACAGGTGGGCACTGAAGCTTTCTTT. Together with reference TRBV18 and TRBJ1-1, the CDR3 gives the full variable domain: NAGVMQNPRHLVRRRGQEARLRCSPMKGHSHVYWYRQLPEEGLKFMVYLQKENIIDESGMPKERFSAEFPKEGPSILRIQQVVRGDSAAYFCASSPGQVGTEAFFGQGTRLTVV.

The rearrangement links TRBV15 to TRBJ1-5, with D possibly TRBD1 on 6 matching bases. The V end lost 0 bases, the J end lost 9 bases, and 18 bases lay between the germline ends. This CDR3 comprises 16 residues. Per germline, CDR1 LNHNV and CDR2 YYDKDF (reference sequence). The CDR3 loop is CATSRDLSGARRPQHF. In nucleotides, the CDR3 is TGTGCCACCAGCAGAGATCTCTCGGGGGCGAGGCGGCCCCAGCATTTT.

The V call is TRBV5-1, the J call TRBJ2-5; unclear D gene. V gave up 4 bases and J gave up 1 base, with 8 bases separating them. There are 13 residues in the CDR3. In germline, CDR1 is SGHRS, CDR2 YFSETQ. The CDR3 protein is CASSPGSQETQYF. The CDR3 DNA reads TGCGCCAGCAGCCCCGGGTCCCAAGAGACCCAGTACTTC. The full variable domain, in which reference TRBV5-1 and TRBJ2-5 provide the parts outside the CDR3, is KAGVTQTPRYLIKTRGQQVTLSCSPISGHRSVSWYQQTPGQGLQFLFEYFSETQRNKGNFPGRFSGRQFSNSRSEMNVSTLELGDSALYLCASSPGSQETQYFGPGTRLLVL.

The V gene is TRBV7-8, the J gene TRBJ2-7; D uncertain. The CDR3 runs to 15 residues. Looked up from germline, CDR1 is SGHVS and CDR2 is FQNEAQ. Between the trimmed V and J ends, which lost 0 bases and 6 bases, there was a span of 15 bases. CDR3 sequence reads: CASSLAAQVRAEQYF. The CDR3 DNA reads as TGTGCCAGCAGCTTAGCGGCGCAAGTAAGGGCCGAGCAGTACTTC.